This TCR beta chain was identified during a study of T cell repertoires in cytomegalovirus infection. Study context: Evidence of both CMV infection and a matching HLA type came from public TCR beta signatures.

CDR3 size: 15 residues. Germline V gene sequence: CDR1 MDHEN, CDR2 SYDVKM. The V end lost 5 bases, the J end lost 8 bases, and 21 bases lay between the germline ends. Study-level findings and limits: Accumulated public TCR beta family frequency recognized individuals carrying CMV together with the relevant HLA. The response measured ex vivo was dominated by TCR beta clonotypes (HLA-C-restricted and CMV-specific).

TCRdb itself ran the reads through MiXCR, one entry per CDR3 protein. The sample contains nearly 650,000 distinct CDR3 sequences, roughly 26% of which appear only once. This clonotype was found many times. Its matching antigen is unknown. Sequencing was performed on CD8+ T cells from PBMCs. The source is a human donor in good health (CMV status not recorded). Some clones in this sample may be carry-over from other donors' samples. This sequence joins TRBV28 and TRBJ2-5; D gene unclear. The CDR3 nucleotides are TGTGCCAGCAGTCCACAATCCCGAGAAAAGAGAACCCAGTACTTC. This sequence encodes CASSPQSREKRTQYF.